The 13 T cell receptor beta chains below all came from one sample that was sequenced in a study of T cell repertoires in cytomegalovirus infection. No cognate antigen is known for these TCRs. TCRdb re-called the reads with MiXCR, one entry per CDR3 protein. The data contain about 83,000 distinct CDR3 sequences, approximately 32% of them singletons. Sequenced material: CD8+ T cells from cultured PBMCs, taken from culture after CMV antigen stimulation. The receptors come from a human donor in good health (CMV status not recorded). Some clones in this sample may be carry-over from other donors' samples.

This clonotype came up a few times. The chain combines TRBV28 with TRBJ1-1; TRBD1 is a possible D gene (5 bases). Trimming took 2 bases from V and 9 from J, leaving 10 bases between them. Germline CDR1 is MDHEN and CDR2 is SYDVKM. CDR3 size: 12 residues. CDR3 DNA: TGTGCCAGCAGTTTAATCCAGGGAAAAGCTTTCTTT. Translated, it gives CASSLIQGKAFF.

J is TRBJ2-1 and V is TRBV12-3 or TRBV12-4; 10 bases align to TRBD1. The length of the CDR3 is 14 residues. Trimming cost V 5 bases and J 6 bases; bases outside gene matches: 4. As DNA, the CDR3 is TGTGCCAGCAGTCTCCGGGACAGGGGCAATGAGCAGTTCTTC. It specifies CASSLRDRGNEQFF.

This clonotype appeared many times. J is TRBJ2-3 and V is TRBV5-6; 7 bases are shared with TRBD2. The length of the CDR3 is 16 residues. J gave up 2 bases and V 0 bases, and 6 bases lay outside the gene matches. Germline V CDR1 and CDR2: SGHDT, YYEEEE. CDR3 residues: CASSLGLSGATDTQYF. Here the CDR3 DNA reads TGTGCCAGCAGCTTGGGGTTGAGCGGGGCCACAGATACGCAGTATTTT. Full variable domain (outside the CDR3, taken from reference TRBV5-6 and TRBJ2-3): DAGVTQSPTHLIKTRGQQVTLRCSPKSGHDTVSWYQQALGQGPQFIFQYYEEEERQRGNFPDRFSGHQFPNYSSELNVNALLLGDSALYLCASSLGLSGATDTQYFGPGTRLTVL.

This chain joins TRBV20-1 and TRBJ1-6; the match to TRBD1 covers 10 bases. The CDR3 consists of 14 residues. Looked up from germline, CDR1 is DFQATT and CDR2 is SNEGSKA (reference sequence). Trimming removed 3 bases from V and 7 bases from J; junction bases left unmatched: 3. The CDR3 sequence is CSARTGGANSPLHF. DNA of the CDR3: TGCAGTGCTAGGACAGGGGGCGCGAATTCACCCCTCCACTTT.

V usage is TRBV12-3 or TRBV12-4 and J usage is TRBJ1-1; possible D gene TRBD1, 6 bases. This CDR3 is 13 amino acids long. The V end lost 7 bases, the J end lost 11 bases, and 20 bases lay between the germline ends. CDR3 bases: TGTGCCAGCATAAAGGCGACGGGGGCCTTCGCTTTCTTT. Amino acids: CASIKATGAFAFF.

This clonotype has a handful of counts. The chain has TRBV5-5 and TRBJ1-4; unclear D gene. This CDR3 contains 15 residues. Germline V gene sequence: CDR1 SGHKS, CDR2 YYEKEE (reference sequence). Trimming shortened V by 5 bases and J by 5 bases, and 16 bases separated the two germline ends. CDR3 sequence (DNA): TGTGCCAGCAGTGGTGTGGGCGCGGGGAATGAAAAACTGTTTTTT. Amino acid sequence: CASSGVGAGNEKLFF.

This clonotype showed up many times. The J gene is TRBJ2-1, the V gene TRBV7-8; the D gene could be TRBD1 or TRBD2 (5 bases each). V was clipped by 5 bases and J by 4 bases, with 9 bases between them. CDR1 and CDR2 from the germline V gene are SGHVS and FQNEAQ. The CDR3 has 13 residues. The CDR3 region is CASSGGPYNEQFF. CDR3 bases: TGTGCCAGCAGCGGGGGACCATACAATGAGCAGTTCTTC.

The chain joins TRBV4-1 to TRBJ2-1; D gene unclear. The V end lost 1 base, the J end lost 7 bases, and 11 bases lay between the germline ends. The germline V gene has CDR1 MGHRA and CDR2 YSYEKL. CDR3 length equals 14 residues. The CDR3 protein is CASSQVAVGNEQFF. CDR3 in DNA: TGCGCCAGCAGCCAAGTCGCGGTGGGGAATGAGCAGTTCTTC.

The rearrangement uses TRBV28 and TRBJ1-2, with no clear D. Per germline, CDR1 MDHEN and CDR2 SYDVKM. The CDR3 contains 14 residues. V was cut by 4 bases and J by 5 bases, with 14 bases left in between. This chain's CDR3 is CASSSVGSGYGYTF. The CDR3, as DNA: TGTGCCAGCAGTTCGGTCGGCTCAGGATATGGCTACACCTTC.

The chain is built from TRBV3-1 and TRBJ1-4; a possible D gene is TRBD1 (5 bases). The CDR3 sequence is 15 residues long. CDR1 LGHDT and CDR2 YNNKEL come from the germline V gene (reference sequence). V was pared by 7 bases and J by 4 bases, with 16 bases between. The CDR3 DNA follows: TGTGCCAGCACCAACGCAGGGAGGAGTAATGAAAAACTGTTTTTT. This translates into CASTNAGRSNEKLFF.

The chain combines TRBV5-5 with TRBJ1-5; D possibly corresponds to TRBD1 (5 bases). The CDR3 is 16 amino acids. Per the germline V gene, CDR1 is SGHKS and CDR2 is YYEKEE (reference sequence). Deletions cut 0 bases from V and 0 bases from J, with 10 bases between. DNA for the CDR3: TGTGCCAGCAGCTTGGATCCCGGGGCTAGCAATCAGCCCCAGCATTTT. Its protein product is CASSLDPGASNQPQHF. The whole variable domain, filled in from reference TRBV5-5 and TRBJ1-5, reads DAGVTQSPTHLIKTRGQQVTLRCSPISGHKSVSWYQQVLGQGPQFIFQYYEKEERGRGNFPDRFSARQFPNYSSELNVNALLLGDSALYLCASSLDPGASNQPQHFGDGTRLSIL.

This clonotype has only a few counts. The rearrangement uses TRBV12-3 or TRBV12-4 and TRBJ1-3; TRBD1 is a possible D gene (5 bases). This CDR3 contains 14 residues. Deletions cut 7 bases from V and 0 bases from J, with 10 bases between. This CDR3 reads CASKQDLSGNTIYF. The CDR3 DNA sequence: TGTGCCAGCAAACAGGATCTCTCTGGAAACACCATATATTTT.

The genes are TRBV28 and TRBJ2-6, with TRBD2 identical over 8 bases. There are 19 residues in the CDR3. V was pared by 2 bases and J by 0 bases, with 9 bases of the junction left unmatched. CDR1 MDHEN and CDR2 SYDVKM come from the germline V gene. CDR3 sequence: CASSLAGGTVFSGANVLTF. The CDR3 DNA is TGTGCCAGCAGTTTAGCGGGGGGAACAGTCTTCTCTGGGGCCAACGTCCTGACTTTC.